This T cell receptor (beta chain) originates from a study of blood T cell repertoires in COVID-19. For the study at large: T cells, B-cell-depleted T cells, or PBMCs provided the cDNA or gDNA that served as material.

This CDR3 is built from 16 residues. Trimming removed 3 bases from V and 4 bases from J; junction bases left unmatched: 10. Looked up from germline, CDR1 is KGHSH and CDR2 is LQKENI. Under the authors' procedure: Reference gene primer amplification in the assay estimated nucleated cell counts. The data were produced by immunoSEQ multiplex PCR, yet TCRdb's version contains in-frame clones alone and is incomplete. The V and J calls and clone size were taken over from that table, and D and trimming were inferred from the DNA. Found here are about 260,000 clones, 85% to 90% of them singletons; the top ten hold about 4%.

The chain links TRBV18 to TRBJ1-2; TRBD1 matches at 8 bases. The sequenced sample consisted of peripheral blood. The TCR was taken from a woman in her thirties or forties with acute or convalescent COVID-19. In nucleotides, the CDR3 is TGTGCCAGCTCACCCCAGACAGGGGACCGATTCTATGGCTACACCTTC. Translated, it gives CASSPQTGDRFYGYTF.